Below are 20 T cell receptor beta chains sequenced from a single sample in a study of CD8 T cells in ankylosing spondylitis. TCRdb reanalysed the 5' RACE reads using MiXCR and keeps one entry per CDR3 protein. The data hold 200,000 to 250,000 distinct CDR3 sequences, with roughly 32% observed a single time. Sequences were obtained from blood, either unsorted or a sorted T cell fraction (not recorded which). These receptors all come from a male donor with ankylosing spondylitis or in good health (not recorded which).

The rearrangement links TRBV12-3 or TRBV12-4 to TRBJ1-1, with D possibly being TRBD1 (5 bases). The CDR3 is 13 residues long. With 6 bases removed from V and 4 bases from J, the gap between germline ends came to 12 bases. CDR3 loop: CASRYTGGTEAFF. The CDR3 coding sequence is TGTGCCAGCAGATATACAGGCGGCACTGAAGCTTTCTTT.

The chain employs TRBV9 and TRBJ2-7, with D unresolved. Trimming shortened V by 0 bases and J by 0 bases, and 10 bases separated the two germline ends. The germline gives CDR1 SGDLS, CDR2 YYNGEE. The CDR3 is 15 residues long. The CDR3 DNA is TGTGCCAGCAGCGTAGGACTTACTGACTCCTACGAGCAGTACTTC. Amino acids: CASSVGLTDSYEQYF.

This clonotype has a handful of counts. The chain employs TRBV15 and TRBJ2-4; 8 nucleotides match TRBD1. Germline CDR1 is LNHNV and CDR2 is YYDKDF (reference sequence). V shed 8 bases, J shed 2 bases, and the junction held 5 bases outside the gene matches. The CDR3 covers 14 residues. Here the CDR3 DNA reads TGTGCCACCGTACAGGGGGGAACCAAAAACATTCAGTACTTC. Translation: CATVQGGTKNIQYF.

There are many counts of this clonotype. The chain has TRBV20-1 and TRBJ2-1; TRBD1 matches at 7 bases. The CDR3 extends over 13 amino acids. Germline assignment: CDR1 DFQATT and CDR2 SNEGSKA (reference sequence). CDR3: CGQYGTEYNEQFF. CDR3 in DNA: TGCGGCCAATACGGGACAGAGTACAATGAGCAGTTCTTC.

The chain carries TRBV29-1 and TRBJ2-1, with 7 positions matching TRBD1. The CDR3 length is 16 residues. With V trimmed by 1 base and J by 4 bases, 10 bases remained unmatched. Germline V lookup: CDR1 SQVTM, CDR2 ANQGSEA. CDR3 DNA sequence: TGCAGCGTTGAAGTTGTCGATCAGGGGGAATACAATGAGCAGTTCTTC. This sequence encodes CSVEVVDQGEYNEQFF.

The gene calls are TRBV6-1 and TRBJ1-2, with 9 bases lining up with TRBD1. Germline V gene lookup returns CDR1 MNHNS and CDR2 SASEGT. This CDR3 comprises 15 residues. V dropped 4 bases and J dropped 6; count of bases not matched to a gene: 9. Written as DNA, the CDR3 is TGTGCCAGCAGTGCCCCTCCGGGACAGGGAGATGGCTACACCTTC. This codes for CASSAPPGQGDGYTF.

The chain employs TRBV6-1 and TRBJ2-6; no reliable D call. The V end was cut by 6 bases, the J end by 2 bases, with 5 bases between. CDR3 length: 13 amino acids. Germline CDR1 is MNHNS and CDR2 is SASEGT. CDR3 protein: CASRTAGANVLTF. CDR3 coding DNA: TGTGCCAGCAGAACCGCTGGGGCCAACGTCCTGACTTTC.

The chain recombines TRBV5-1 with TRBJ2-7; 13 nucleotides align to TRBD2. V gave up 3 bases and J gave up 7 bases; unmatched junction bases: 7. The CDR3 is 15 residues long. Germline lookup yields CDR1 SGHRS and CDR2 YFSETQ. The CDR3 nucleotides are TGCGCCAGCAGCTCGGATGGACTAGCGGGGGTTGAGCAGTACTTC. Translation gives CASSSDGLAGVEQYF.

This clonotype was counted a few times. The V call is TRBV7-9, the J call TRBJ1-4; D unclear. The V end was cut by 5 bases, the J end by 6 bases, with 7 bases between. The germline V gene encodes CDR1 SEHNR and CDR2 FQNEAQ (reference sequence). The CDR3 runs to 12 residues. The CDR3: CASSDLHEKLFF. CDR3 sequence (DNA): TGTGCCAGCAGCGATCTTCATGAAAAACTGTTTTTT.

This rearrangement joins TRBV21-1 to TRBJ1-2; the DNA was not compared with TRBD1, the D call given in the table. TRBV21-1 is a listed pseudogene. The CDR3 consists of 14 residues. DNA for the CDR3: TGTGCCAGCAGCGATAGGGGGACGGACTATGGCTACACCTTC. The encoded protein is CASSDRGTDYGYTF.

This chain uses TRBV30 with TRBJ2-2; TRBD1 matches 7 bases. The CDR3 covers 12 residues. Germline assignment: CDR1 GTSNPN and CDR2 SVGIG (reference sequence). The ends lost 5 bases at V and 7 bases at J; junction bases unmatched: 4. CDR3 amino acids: CAWGTVGGELFF. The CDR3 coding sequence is TGTGCCTGGGGGACAGTTGGCGGGGAGCTGTTTTTT.

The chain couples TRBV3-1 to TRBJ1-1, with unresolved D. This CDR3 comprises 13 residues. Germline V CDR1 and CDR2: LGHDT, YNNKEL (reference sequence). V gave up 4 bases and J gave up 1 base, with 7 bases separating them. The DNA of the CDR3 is TGTGCCAGCAGCCCCCGACAGAACACTGAAGCTTTCTTT. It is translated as CASSPRQNTEAFF.

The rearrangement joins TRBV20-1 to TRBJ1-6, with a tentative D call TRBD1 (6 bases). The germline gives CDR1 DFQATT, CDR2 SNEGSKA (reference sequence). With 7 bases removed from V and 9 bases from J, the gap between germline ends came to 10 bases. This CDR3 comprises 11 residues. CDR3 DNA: TGCAGTGACACAGGGTTTTCACCCCTCCACTTT. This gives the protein CSDTGFSPLHF.

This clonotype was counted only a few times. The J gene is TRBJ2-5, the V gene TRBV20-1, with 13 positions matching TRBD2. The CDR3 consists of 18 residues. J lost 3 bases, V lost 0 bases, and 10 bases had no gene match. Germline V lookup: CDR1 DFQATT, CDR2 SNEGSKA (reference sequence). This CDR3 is CSARDPSGTSGAEETQYF. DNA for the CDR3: TGCAGTGCTAGAGATCCCTCCGGGACTAGCGGGGCAGAAGAGACCCAGTACTTC.

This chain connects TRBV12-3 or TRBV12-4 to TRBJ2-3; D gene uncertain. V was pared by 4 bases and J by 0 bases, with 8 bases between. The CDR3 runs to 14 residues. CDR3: CASSWADSTDTQYF. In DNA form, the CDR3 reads TGTGCCAGCAGTTGGGCAGATAGCACAGATACGCAGTATTTT.

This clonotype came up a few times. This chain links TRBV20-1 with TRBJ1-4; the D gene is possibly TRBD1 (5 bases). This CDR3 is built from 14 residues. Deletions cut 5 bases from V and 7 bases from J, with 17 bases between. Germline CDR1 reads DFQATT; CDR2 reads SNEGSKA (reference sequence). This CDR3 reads CSADPGRSSEKLFF. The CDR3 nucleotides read TGCAGTGCTGACCCGGGACGAAGCAGTGAAAAACTGTTTTTT.

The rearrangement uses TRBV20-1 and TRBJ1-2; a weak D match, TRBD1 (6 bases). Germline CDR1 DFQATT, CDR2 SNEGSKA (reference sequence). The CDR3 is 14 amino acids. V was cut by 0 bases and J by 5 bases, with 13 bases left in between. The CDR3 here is CSARDFGGHYGYTF. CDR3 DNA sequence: TGCAGTGCTAGAGATTTTGGGGGCCATTATGGCTACACCTTC.

The CDR3 DNA sequence: TGTGCCAGCAGCGTAGGGGACGGAGCCTACGAGCAGTACTTC. Translated, it gives CASSVGDGAYEQYF. The chain employs TRBV9 and TRBJ2-7; D possibly uses TRBD1 or TRBD2 (5 bases each). This CDR3 comprises 14 residues. Looked up from germline, CDR1 is SGDLS and CDR2 is YYNGEE. The germline V and J ends were trimmed by 0 bases and 2 bases, with 9 bases remaining between them.

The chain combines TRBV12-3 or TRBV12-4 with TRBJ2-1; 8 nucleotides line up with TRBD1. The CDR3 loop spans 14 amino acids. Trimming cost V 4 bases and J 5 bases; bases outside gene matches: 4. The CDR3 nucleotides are TGTGCCAGCAGTTACAGGGGGGCGGACAATGAGCAGTTCTTC. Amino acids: CASSYRGADNEQFF.

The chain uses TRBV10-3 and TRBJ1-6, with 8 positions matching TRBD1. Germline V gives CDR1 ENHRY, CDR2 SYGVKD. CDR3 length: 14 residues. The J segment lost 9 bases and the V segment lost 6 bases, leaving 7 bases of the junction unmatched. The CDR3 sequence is CAISPTGGVSPLHF. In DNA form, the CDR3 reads TGTGCCATCAGCCCTACAGGGGGGGTTTCACCCCTCCACTTT.